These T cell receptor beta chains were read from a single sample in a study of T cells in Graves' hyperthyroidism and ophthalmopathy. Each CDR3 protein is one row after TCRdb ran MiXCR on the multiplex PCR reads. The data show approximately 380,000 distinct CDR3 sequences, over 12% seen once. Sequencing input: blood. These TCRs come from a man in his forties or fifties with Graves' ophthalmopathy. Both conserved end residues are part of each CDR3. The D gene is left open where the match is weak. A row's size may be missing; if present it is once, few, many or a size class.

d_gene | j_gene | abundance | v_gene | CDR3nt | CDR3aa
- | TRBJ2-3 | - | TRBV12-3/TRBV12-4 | TGTGCCAGCAGTTTAAGGGGCGACCCTAGGACAGATACGCAGTATTTT | CASSLRGDPRTDTQYF
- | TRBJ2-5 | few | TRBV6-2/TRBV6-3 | TGTGCCAGCAGTTACGTGGGAGTATCAGAGACCCAGTACTTC | CASSYVGVSETQYF
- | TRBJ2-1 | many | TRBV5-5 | TGTGCCAGCAGCTTGGCCGGGACGTGGTCTTACAATGAGCAGTTCTTC | CASSLAGTWSYNEQFF
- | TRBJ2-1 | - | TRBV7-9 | TGTGCCAGCACCCCTTGGTCCCCGAAAACCACCTACAATGAGCAGTTCTTC | CASTPWSPKTTYNEQFF
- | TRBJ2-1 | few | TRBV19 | TGTGCCAGTAGGACAACCCGGCCCCGTATCAGTCCCGGTGAGCAGTTCTTC | CASRTTRPRISPGEQFF
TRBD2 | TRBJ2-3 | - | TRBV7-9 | TGTGCCAGCAGCTTAATGGGACTAGTTAGTTCGACAGATACGCAGTATTTT | CASSLMGLVSSTDTQYF
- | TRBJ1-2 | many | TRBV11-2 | TGTGCCAGCAGCTTAGATGAGGGGGGCACCTATGGCTACACCTTC | CASSLDEGGTYGYTF
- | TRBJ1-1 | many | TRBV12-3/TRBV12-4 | TGTGCCAGCAGTTTCGGTAGGGGAAGCGCTGAAGCTTTCTTT | CASSFGRGSAEAFF
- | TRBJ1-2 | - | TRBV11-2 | TGTGCCAGCAGCTTAGAGGCTGGCCCCTATGGCTACACCTTC | CASSLEAGPYGYTF
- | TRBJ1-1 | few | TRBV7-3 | TGTGCCAGCAGCTCCGGGGACATTGGGACTGAAGCTTTCTTT | CASSSGDIGTEAFF
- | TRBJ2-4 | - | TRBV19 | TGTGCCAGTAGTCCGGGGGACAGACTACTAGCCAAAAACATTCAGTACTTC | CASSPGDRLLAKNIQYF
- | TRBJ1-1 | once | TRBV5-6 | TGTGCCAGCAGCGACCAGGACCTGAACACTGAAGCTTTCTTT | CASSDQDLNTEAFF
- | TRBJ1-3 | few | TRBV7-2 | TGTGCCAGCAGCTTAGCCGTTCAGTACTCTGGAAACACCATATATTTT | CASSLAVQYSGNTIYF
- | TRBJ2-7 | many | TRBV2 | TGTGCCAGCAGTGAAGGAACCGTGGCATACGAGCAGTACTTC | CASSEGTVAYEQYF
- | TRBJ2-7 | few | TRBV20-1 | TGCAGTGCTAGAGATACCCGGGGGCAGGGGTACGAGCAGTACTTC | CSARDTRGQGYEQYF
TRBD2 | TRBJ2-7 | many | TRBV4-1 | TGCGCCAGCAGCCAAGGTAGGACTAGGGGTTCCGAGCAGTACTTC | CASSQGRTRGSEQYF
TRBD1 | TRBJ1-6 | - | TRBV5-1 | TGCGCCAGCAGCCTATTATCCGGGACAGGGGAAGAACCCCTCCACTTT | CASSLLSGTGEEPLHF
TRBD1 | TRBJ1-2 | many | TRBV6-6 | TGTGCCAGCAGTTACTCGACCAGGGGGCGGAACGGCTACACCTTC | CASSYSTRGRNGYTF
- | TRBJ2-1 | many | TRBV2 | TGTGCCAGCAGCGAAGATCTAGGAGGCGAGCAGTTCTTC | CASSEDLGGEQFF
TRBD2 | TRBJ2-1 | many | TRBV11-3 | TGTGCCAGCAGCTTAGGTAGCGGGAAATCCTACAATGAGCAGTTCTTC | CASSLGSGKSYNEQFF
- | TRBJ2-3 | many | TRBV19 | TGTGCCAGTAGTCTCTCCCTCGGAGATACGCAGTATTTT | CASSLSLGDTQYF
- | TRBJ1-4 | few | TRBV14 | TGTGCCAGCAGCCAATTGGAGGGGGAAAAACTGTTTTTT | CASSQLEGEKLFF
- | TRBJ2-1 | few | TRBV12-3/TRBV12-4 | TGTGCCAGCAGTTTCCTGGGCAGGGGCGTTCATGAGCAGTTCTTC | CASSFLGRGVHEQFF
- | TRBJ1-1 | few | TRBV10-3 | TGTGCCATCAGGGGAGTGAGCACTGAAGCTTTCTTT | CAIRGVSTEAFF
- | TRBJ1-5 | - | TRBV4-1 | TGCGCCAGCAGCCAACGTCCCCCGGGTGACAGCAACCAGCCCCAGCATTTT | CASSQRPPGDSNQPQHF
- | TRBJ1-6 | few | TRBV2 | TGTGCCAGCAGTCCTCATGGGGATCGAAATTCACCCCTCCACTTT | CASSPHGDRNSPLHF
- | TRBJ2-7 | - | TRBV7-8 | TGTGCCAGCAGCTTAGGAAGGGAACTCTACGAGCAGTACTTC | CASSLGRELYEQYF
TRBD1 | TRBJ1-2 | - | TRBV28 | TGTGCCGCACAGGGGAGAGACTATGGCTACACCTTC | CAAQGRDYGYTF
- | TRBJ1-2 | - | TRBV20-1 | TGCAGTGCTAGGAGACAGACCTATGGCTACACCTTC | CSARRQTYGYTF
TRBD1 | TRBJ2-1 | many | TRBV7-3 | TGTGCCAGCAGCTTAATCGACAGGGGGAGCTACAATGAGCAGTTCTTC | CASSLIDRGSYNEQFF
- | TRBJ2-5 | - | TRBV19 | TGTGCCAGTGCGGGGTCAGAGACCCAGTACTTC | CASAGSETQYF
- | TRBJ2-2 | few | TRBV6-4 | TGTGCCAGCAGTGACACTGCCACCGGGGAGCTGTTTTTT | CASSDTATGELFF
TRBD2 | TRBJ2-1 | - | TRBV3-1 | TGTGCCAGCAGCCACGGGACTAGCTCTGGCAATGAGCAGTTCTTC | CASSHGTSSGNEQFF
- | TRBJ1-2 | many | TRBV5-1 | TGCGCCAGCAAATCCTCGCTATCGTCCTATGGCTACACCTTC | CASKSSLSSYGYTF
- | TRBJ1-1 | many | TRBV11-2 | TGTGCCAGCAGCGGGTGGGGGGCTAGAGGCACTGAAGCTTTCTTT | CASSGWGARGTEAFF
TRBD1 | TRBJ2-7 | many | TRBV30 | TGTGCCTGGGATGGTCCCGGGACAGGACTATCCGAGCAGTACTTC | CAWDGPGTGLSEQYF
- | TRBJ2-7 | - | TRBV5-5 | TGTGCCAGCAGCTTCGCAGTAACCTACGAGCAGTACTTC | CASSFAVTYEQYF
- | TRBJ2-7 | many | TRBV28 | TGTGCCACGGGGGGCGCGGTTGGCGAGCAGTACTTC | CATGGAVGEQYF
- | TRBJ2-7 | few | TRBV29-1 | TGCAGCGTTGAAATGTCGCAGGGGAAGGGCGGGCAGTACTTC | CSVEMSQGKGGQYF
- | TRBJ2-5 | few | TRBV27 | TGTGCCAGCAGTTTCCCCGGGACACCACAAGAGACCCAGTACTTC | CASSFPGTPQETQYF
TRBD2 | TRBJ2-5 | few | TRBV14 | TGTGCCAGCAGCCAATATTGGACTAGCGGGAAGAGAGGAGAGACCCAGTACTTC | CASSQYWTSGKRGETQYF
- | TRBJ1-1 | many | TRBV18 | TGTGCCAGCTCAGACAGTAGTGACACTGAAGCTTTCTTT | CASSDSSDTEAFF
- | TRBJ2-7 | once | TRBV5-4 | TGTGCCAGCAGCTTGGATCGGCAGGTCGGCGAGCAGTACTTC | CASSLDRQVGEQYF
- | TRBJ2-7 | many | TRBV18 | TGTGCCAGCTCGTCGGACATGACCTACGAGCAGTACTTC | CASSSDMTYEQYF
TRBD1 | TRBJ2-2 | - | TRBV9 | TGTGCCAGCAGCGATAGGACAGGGAACACCGGGGAGCTGTTTTTT | CASSDRTGNTGELFF
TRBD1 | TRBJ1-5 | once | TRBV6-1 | TGTGCCAGCAGCCGCCGGCCGGGACAGCAAGTACTAAATCAGCCCCAGCATTTT | CASSRRPGQQVLNQPQHF
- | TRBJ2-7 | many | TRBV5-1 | TGCGCCAGCCGAACGAACAGGGAAACGCAGTACTTC | CASRTNRETQYF
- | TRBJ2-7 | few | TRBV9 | TGTGCCAGCAGCGAAAGACTAGTCTCCGAGCAGTACTTC | CASSERLVSEQYF
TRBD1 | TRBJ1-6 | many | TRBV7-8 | TGTGCCAGCAGCTTAGTAGTGCGGGGACAGGGGGGTTCACCCCTCCACTTT | CASSLVVRGQGGSPLHF
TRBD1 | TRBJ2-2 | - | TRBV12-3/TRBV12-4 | TGTGCCAGCAAGTACAGGGGTACCGGGGAGCTGTTTTTT | CASKYRGTGELFF
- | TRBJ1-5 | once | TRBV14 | TGTGCCGGCAGCCAAGATGGCCACTATCCCGTTCAGCCCCAGCATTTT | CAGSQDGHYPVQPQHF
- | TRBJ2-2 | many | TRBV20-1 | TGCAGTGCTAGAGTGGTGGGAACGAACACCGGGGAGCTGTTTTTT | CSARVVGTNTGELFF